The next 25 T cell receptor beta chains were all read from a single sample in a study of T cells in Graves' hyperthyroidism and ophthalmopathy (dated by TCRdb to about 2019). The library was made by multiplex PCR. Sequencer: Illumina HiSeq 2000. TCR beta CDR3 regions were amplified from RNA transcripts. The first round of RT-PCR for the TCR CDR3 was performed with the HTBI primer set and the Qiagen OneStep RT-PCR kit. TCRdb trimmed public reads at Q25 via fastp, called clones via MiXCR and kept in-frame beta chains. CDR3 protein duplicates are merged, each entry listing the most common genes and DNA. Counted in this sample were fewer than 450,000 distinct CDR3 sequences; about a sixth of them appeared once. The top ten constitute more than 30% of the sample. Specimen: blood. All receptors derive from a woman aged 25 to 45 with Graves' hyperthyroidism that later progressed to Graves' ophthalmopathy.

This clonotype showed up just a few times. The gene calls are TRBV5-1 and TRBJ1-1; D perhaps matches TRBD1 (6 bases). CDR3 length equals 15 residues. CDR1 is SGHRS and CDR2 is YFSETQ in the germline V gene. Trimming cost V 0 bases and J 0 bases, with 9 bases left between them. The CDR3 nucleotides are TGCGCCAGCAGCTTGGGGGGGCTTGTGAACACTGAAGCTTTCTTT. This translates into CASSLGGLVNTEAFF.

This clonotype was counted at least ten times. The V call is TRBV20-1, the J call TRBJ2-3, with D possibly matching TRBD2 (6 bases). This CDR3 has 14 residues. V gave up 3 bases and J gave up 4 bases, with 14 bases separating them. Germline V lookup: CDR1 DFQATT, CDR2 SNEGSKA (reference sequence). The CDR3: CSARISGGSDTQYF. DNA for the CDR3: TGCAGTGCTAGGATTAGCGGAGGTTCAGATACGCAGTATTTT.

This clonotype was seen many times. This chain connects TRBV28 to TRBJ2-5; TRBD2 aligns across 7 bases. J was trimmed by 4 bases and V by 5 bases; bases with no gene match: 10. This CDR3 comprises 15 residues. Germline-derived CDR1 and CDR2 are MDHEN and SYDVKM. The CDR3 sequence: CASSVGLDSLETQYF. CDR3 DNA sequence: TGTGCCAGCAGTGTCGGACTAGACTCATTAGAGACCCAGTACTTC.

This clonotype has ten or more counts. The chain recombines TRBV27 with TRBJ1-1, with a weak D call TRBD1 (6 bases). Per germline, CDR1 MNHEY and CDR2 SMNVEV (reference sequence). V was cut by 3 bases and J by 1 base, with 18 bases left in between. CDR3 length: 17 residues. CDR3 bases: TGTGCCAGCAGTTTCCAGGGCAGGGGTGGAGGGAACACTGAAGCTTTCTTT. Protein: CASSFQGRGGGNTEAFF.

This clonotype came up many times. The V call is TRBV20-1, the J call TRBJ2-7; TRBD2 might be the D (6 bases). Trimming stripped 0 bases from V and 0 bases from J, with 18 bases between. CDR1 is DFQATT and CDR2 is SNEGSKA in the germline V gene (reference sequence). The CDR3 runs 17 residues. The CDR3 DNA sequence: TGCAGTGCTAGAGATCTCTTTGGGCGGGAAAGCTCCTACGAGCAGTACTTC. Amino acid sequence: CSARDLFGRESSYEQYF.

This clonotype was detected ten times or more. This chain joins TRBV9 and TRBJ1-3; D is unresolved. Germline CDR1 is SGDLS and CDR2 is YYNGEE. Trimming removed 3 bases at V and 7 bases at J, with 14 bases between. The CDR3 length is 14 residues. The CDR3 sequence: CASSGIGVANTIYF. CDR3 DNA: TGTGCCAGCAGCGGGATAGGTGTTGCGAACACCATATATTTT. Looking up the rest from reference TRBV9 and TRBJ1-3 gives the full variable domain: DSGVTQTPKHLITATGQRVTLRCSPRSGDLSVYWYQQSLDQGLQFLIQYYNGEERAKGNILERFSAQQFPDLHSELNLSSLELGDSALYFCASSGIGVANTIYFGEGSWLTVV.

This clonotype was seen more than once but under ten times. V and J are TRBV13 and TRBJ1-3; a weak D match, TRBD1 (5 bases). Trimming left V 7 bases short and J 3 bases short, with 10 bases between. The CDR3 loop spans 13 amino acids. Germline CDR1 PRHDT, CDR2 FYEKMQ (reference sequence). The CDR3 loop is CASTGGVGNTIYF. CDR3 DNA sequence: TGTGCCAGCACCGGAGGGGTTGGAAACACCATATATTTT.

This clonotype has a count of ten or more. The chain couples TRBV7-9 to TRBJ1-1; tentative D call: TRBD1 (5 bases). The CDR3 is 19 amino acids. Trimming cost V 8 bases and J 5 bases, with 33 bases left between them. Germline loops: CDR1 SEHNR, CDR2 FQNEAQ (reference sequence). CDR3 nucleotide sequence: TGTGCCAGCGTATTCCGCCCTCCGGGACGAACTACAAAGTGGACTGAAGCTTTCTTT. It encodes CASVFRPPGRTTKWTEAFF. Based on the CDR3 plus reference TRBV7-9 and TRBJ1-1, the full variable domain is DTGVSQNPRHKITKRGQNVTFRCDPISEHNRLYWYRQTLGQGPEFLTYFQNEAQLEKSRLLSDRFSAERPKGSFSTLEIQRTEQGDSAMYLCASVFRPPGRTTKWTEAFFGQGTRLTVV.

The rearrangement uses TRBV29-1 and TRBJ1-1; no clear D gene. V gave up 4 bases and J gave up 5 bases, with 17 bases separating them. The V gene's germline CDR1 is SQVTM and CDR2 ANQGSEA. The CDR3 totals 14 residues. CDR3 sequence: CSVGFSVSVTEAFF. The CDR3, as DNA: TGCAGCGTTGGCTTCTCGGTCTCTGTTACTGAAGCTTTCTTT.

The V gene is TRBV11-3, the J gene TRBJ1-1, with TRBD1 matching over 7 bases. With V trimmed by 10 bases and J by 3 bases, 5 bases remained unmatched. Germline loops: CDR1 SGHNT, CDR2 YENEEA. This CDR3 has 12 residues. The CDR3 nucleotides are TGTGCCATAACCGGGACAGACACTGAAGCTTTCTTT. Protein sequence: CAITGTDTEAFF.

This rearrangement joins TRBV4-1 to TRBJ2-1; 11 nucleotides align to TRBD2. This CDR3 has 20 amino acids. CDR1 is MGHRA and CDR2 is YSYEKL in the germline V gene. The ends lost 0 bases at V and 8 bases at J; junction bases unmatched: 18. The chain's CDR3 is CASSQEGLASGGLYFDEQFF. The CDR3 nucleotides are TGCGCCAGCAGCCAAGAAGGTCTGGCTAGCGGGGGGCTCTACTTCGATGAGCAGTTCTTC.

The chain uses TRBV7-9 and TRBJ2-3; D call uncertain. The CDR3 sequence is 13 residues long. Per the germline V gene, CDR1 is SEHNR and CDR2 is FQNEAQ (reference sequence). Trimming cost V 2 bases and J 3 bases, with 6 bases left between them. CDR3 in amino acids: CASSLSPTDTQYF. DNA of the CDR3: TGTGCCAGCAGCTTAAGTCCGACAGATACGCAGTATTTT.

This clonotype was recorded at least ten times. The J gene is TRBJ2-3, the V gene TRBV2; the D gene is possibly TRBD2 (7 bases). The CDR3 consists of 16 residues. The ends were cut back, 6 bases at V and 1 base at J, with 17 bases in the middle. The germline CDR1 and CDR2 sequences are SNHLY and FYNNEI. The CDR3: CASSVKWGGGTDTQYF. Here the CDR3 DNA reads TGTGCCAGCAGCGTGAAGTGGGGGGGCGGCACAGATACGCAGTATTTT.

The table lists this clonotype with many counts. The chain joins TRBV4-2 to TRBJ1-1, with D tentatively TRBD1 (6 bases). The CDR3 covers 16 residues. The germline V and J ends were trimmed by 0 bases and 0 bases, with 11 bases remaining between them. Germline V gene lookup returns CDR1 LGHNA and CDR2 YNFKEQ. CDR3 residues: CASSQEADRLNTEAFF. In DNA form, the CDR3 reads TGTGCCAGCAGCCAAGAGGCGGACAGATTGAACACTGAAGCTTTCTTT.

This clonotype was seen ten or more times. The rearrangement links TRBV2 to TRBJ1-2; D gene unclear. CDR1 is SNHLY and CDR2 is FYNNEI in the germline V gene. The CDR3 has 14 amino acids. V dropped 3 bases and J dropped 7 bases, with 15 bases sitting between them. CDR3 in amino acids: CASSDVFSVRGYTF. The CDR3 bases are TGTGCCAGCAGTGATGTGTTTTCCGTACGTGGCTACACCTTC.

Ten or more counts support this clonotype. CDR3 DNA: TGTGCCAGCAGTTTATTCCCGGGACGGCCTAACTATGGCTACACCTTC. This codes for CASSLFPGRPNYGYTF. This rearrangement joins TRBV28 to TRBJ1-2, with D maybe TRBD1 (5 bases). The CDR3 length is 16 residues. The germline gives CDR1 MDHEN, CDR2 SYDVKM. The germline V and J ends were trimmed by 1 base and 0 bases, with 12 bases remaining between them.

This clonotype has a count of ten or more. The chain combines TRBV29-1 with TRBJ2-3, with D perhaps matching TRBD2 (5 bases). This CDR3 spans 14 amino acids. Trimming pared 4 bases from V and 6 bases from J, leaving 17 bases between. The germline V gene encodes CDR1 SQVTM and CDR2 ANQGSEA. CDR3 protein: CSVVPGILSDTQYF. The CDR3 coding sequence is TGCAGCGTTGTGCCCGGGATCCTATCGGATACGCAGTATTTT.

J is TRBJ2-1 and V is TRBV7-3, with 9 bases that match TRBD2. Germline CDR1 is SGHTA and CDR2 is FQGTGA. V lost 5 bases and J lost 5; bases outside the gene matches: 4. This CDR3 is 14 amino acids long. The chain's CDR3 is CASSRTSDHNEQFF. The CDR3 nucleotides read TGTGCCAGCAGCCGGACTAGCGACCACAATGAGCAGTTCTTC.

This clonotype was recorded at least ten times. This chain connects TRBV7-9 to TRBJ1-4, with no clear D. CDR3 size: 13 residues. V shed 6 bases and J shed 8 bases, with 13 bases lying between them. CDR1 and CDR2 from the germline V gene are SEHNR and FQNEAQ (reference sequence). The CDR3 protein is CASSHGRSEKLFF. The CDR3 DNA sequence: TGTGCCAGCAGTCATGGACGGTCGGAAAAACTGTTTTTT.

This clonotype was seen a few times. This chain connects TRBV24-1 to TRBJ1-5; D is uncertain. The CDR3 covers 13 residues. Trimming took 5 bases from V and 2 from J, leaving 6 bases between them. Germline V gene data show CDR1 as KGHDR and CDR2 as SFDVKD. CDR3 sequence: CATSVWGNQPQHF. The DNA for the CDR3 is TGTGCCACCAGTGTTTGGGGCAATCAGCCCCAGCATTTT.

The chain links TRBV7-6 to TRBJ1-4; 9 bases fit TRBD1. Trimming at V came to 5 bases and at J to 4 bases, leaving 8 bases not matched to a gene. The CDR3 is 16 amino acids. Germline CDR1 is SGHVS and CDR2 is FNYEAQ. This CDR3 is CASSLLTGGLNEKLFF. As DNA, the CDR3 is TGTGCCAGCAGCCTTTTGACAGGGGGGCTTAATGAAAAACTGTTTTTT.

This clonotype was counted at least ten times. The chain has TRBV9 and TRBJ2-6; 8 bases agree with TRBD1. CDR1 is SGDLS and CDR2 is YYNGEE in the germline V gene. This CDR3 is built from 18 residues. V shed 4 bases and J 1 base; nucleotides not matched to a gene: 10. CDR3 region: CASSTSRQGRSGANVLTF. CDR3 in DNA: TGTGCCAGCAGCACCTCCCGACAGGGGCGGTCTGGGGCCAACGTCCTGACTTTC.

This clonotype was recorded at least ten times. The chain recombines TRBV4-1 with TRBJ2-7; no clear D gene. Germline V gene lookup returns CDR1 MGHRA and CDR2 YSYEKL. This CDR3 is 12 amino acids long. Trimming took 1 base from V and 7 from J, leaving 8 bases between them. CDR3 in DNA: TGCGCCAGCAGCCAAGCTACTGGGGAGCAGTACTTC. Translating gives CASSQATGEQYF.

The CDR3 region is CASSSPGASIYGYTF. The CDR3 bases are TGTGCCAGCAGCTCCCCAGGGGCCTCTATCTATGGCTACACCTTC. This chain joins TRBV7-2 and TRBJ1-2; possible D gene TRBD1, 6 bases. This CDR3 region has 15 residues. Germline CDR1 and CDR2: SGHTA and FQGNSA. V was clipped by 4 bases and J by 4 bases, with 16 bases between them.

The sample holds many counts of this clonotype. V is TRBV20-1 and J is TRBJ2-2; D is perhaps TRBD1 or TRBD2 (5 bases each). The CDR3 is 16 residues long. Germline CDR1 DFQATT, CDR2 SNEGSKA (reference sequence). V lost 1 base and J lost 0, with 12 bases in between. CDR3 residues: CSARGSRGSNTGELFF. For the CDR3, the DNA is TGCAGTGCTAGAGGGTCCCGGGGCTCGAACACCGGGGAGCTGTTTTTT.